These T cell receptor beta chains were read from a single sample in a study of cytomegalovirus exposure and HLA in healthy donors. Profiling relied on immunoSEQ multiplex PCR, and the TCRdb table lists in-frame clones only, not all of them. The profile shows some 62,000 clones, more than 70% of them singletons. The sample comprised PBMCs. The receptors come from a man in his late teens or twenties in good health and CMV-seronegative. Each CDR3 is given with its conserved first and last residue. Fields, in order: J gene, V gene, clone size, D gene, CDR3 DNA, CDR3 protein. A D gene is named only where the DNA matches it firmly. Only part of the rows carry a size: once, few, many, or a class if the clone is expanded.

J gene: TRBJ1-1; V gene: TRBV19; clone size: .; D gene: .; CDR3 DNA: TGTGCCAGTACGGAGGGGTCCACTGAAGCTTTCTTT; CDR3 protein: CASTEGSTEAFF
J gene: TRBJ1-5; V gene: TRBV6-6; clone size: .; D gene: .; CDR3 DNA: TGTGCCAGCACCCAGGGCCGGCCCCAGCATTTT; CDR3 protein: CASTQGRPQHF
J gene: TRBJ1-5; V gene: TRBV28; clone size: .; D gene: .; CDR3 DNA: TGTGCCAGCAGTTCCCCGTATAGCAATCAGCCCCAGCATTTT; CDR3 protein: CASSSPYSNQPQHF
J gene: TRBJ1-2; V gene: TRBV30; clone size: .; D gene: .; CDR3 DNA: TGTGCCTGGACAACGGGGTTGGAGTTCTATGGCTACACCTTC; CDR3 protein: CAWTTGLEFYGYTF
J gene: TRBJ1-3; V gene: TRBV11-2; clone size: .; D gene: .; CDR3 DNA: TGTGCCAGCAGCTTGTCCGGCTCTGGAAACACCATATATTTT; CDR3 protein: CASSLSGSGNTIYF
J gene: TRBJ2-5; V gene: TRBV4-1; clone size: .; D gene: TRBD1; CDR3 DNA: TGCGCCAGCAGCCATGTGACAGGGTCCGGAGAGACCCAGTACTTC; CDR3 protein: CASSHVTGSGETQYF
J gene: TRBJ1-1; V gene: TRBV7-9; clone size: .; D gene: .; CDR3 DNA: TGTGCCAGCAGCCGACGGGGGGACACTGAAGCTTTCTTT; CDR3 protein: CASSRRGDTEAFF
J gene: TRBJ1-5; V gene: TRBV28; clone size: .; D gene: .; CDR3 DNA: TGTGCCAGCAGTTTGGACAGCTCGTTGAATCAGCCCCAGCATTTT; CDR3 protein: CASSLDSSLNQPQHF
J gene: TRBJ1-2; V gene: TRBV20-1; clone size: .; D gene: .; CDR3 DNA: TGCAGTGCTAGAGCGGGGGGCTACACCTTC; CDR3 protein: CSARAGGYTF
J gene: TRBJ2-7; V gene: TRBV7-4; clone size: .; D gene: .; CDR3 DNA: TGTGCCAGCAGCTTAGGACAGCGTCCCTACGAGCAGTACTTC; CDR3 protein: CASSLGQRPYEQYF
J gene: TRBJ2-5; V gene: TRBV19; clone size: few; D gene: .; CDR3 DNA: TGTGCCAGTAGTATGAGCGAGACCCAGTACTTC; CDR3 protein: CASSMSETQYF
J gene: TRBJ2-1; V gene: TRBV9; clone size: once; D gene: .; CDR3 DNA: TGTGCCAGCAGCGTAGTGGGCGGGGAGGACAATGAGCAGTTCTTC; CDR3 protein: CASSVVGGEDNEQFF
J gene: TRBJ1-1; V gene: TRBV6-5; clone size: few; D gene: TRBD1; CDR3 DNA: TGTGCCAGCAGTTACGAGCTACAGGGGGGGAACACTGAAGCTTTCTTT; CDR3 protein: CASSYELQGGNTEAFF
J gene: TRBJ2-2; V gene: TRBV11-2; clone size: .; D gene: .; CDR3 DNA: TGTGCCAGCAGCTTAGATTGGCGGTACACCGGGGAGCTGTTTTTT; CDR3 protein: CASSLDWRYTGELFF
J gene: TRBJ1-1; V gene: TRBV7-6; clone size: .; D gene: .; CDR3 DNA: TGTGCCAGCCAGGGACTCCAAAAAATCTTT; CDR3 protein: CASQGLQKIF
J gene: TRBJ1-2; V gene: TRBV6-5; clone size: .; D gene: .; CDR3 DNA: TGTGCCAGCAGTAGCTTGGGCAGGGGCGGCGGCTACACCTTC; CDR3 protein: CASSSLGRGGGYTF
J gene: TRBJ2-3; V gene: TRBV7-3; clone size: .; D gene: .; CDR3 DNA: TGTGCCAGCAGCCATAGGGGAGATACGCAGTATTTT; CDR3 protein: CASSHRGDTQYF
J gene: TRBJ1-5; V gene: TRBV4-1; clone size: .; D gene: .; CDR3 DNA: TGCGCCAGCAGCCAAGGCGGGGATAGCAATCAGCCCCAGCATTTT; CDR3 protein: CASSQGGDSNQPQHF
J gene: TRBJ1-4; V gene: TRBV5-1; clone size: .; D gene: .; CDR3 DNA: TGCGCCAGCAGCTTGCAGGCAAATAATGAAAAACTGTTTTTT; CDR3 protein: CASSLQANNEKLFF
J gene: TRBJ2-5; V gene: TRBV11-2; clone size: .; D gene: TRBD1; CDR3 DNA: TGTGCCAGCAGCGGACAGGGTGGACAGTACTTC; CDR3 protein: CASSGQGGQYF
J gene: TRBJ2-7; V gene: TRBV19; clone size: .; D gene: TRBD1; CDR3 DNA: TGTGCCAGTAGTCAGGGGGTTGAAAAGCAGTACTTC; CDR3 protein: CASSQGVEKQYF
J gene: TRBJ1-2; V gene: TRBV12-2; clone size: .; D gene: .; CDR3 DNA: TGTGCAAGTCGCTTAATAACAGATGATAACTATGGCTACACCTTC; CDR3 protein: CASRLITDDNYGYTF
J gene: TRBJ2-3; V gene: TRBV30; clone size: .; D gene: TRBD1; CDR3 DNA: TGTGCCTTACGTCAGGGGGGCACAGATACGCAGTATTTT; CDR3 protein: CALRQGGTDTQYF
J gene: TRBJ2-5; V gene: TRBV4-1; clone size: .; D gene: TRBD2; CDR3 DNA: TGCGCCAGCAGCCCGAAGAGCGGGGGGGAAGAGACCCAGTACTTC; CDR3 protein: CASSPKSGGEETQYF
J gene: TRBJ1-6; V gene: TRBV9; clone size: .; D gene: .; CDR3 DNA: TGTGCCAGCAGCGTAGACCCGGGGGGGAATTCACCCCTCCACTTT; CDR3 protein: CASSVDPGGNSPLHF
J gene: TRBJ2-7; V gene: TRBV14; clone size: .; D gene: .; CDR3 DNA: TGTGCCAGCAGCCAACCGGGGTGGGAGCAGTACTTC; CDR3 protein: CASSQPGWEQYF
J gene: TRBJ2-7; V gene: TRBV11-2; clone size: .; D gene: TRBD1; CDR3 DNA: TGTGCCAGCAGCCGAACGGGGACAGGGATCTACGAGCAGTACTTC; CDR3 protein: CASSRTGTGIYEQYF
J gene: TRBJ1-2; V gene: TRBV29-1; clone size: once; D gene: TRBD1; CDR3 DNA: TGCAGCGCACTTCGGACAGGGCGCGTCGATGGCTACACCTTC; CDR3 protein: CSALRTGRVDGYTF
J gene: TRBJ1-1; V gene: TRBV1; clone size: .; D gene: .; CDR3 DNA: TGCACCAGCAGCCAGGCAGGGAACAATTGCACTGAAGCTTTCTTT; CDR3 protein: CTSSQAGNNCTEAFF
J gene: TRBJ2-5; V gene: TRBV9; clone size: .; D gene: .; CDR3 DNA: TGTGCCAGCAGCGTAAACGGAGAGACCCAGTACTTC; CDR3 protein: CASSVNGETQYF
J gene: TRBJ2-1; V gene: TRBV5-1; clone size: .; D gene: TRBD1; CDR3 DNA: TGCGCCAGCAGCTTGGCGGACAGGGGGGTCTACAATGAGCAGTTCTTC; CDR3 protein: CASSLADRGVYNEQFF
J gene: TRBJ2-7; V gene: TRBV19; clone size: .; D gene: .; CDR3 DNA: TGTGCCAGTAGTATGGGGCTAACCTACGAGCAGTACTTC; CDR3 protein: CASSMGLTYEQYF